The clone carrying this T cell receptor (beta chain) occurred a few times. What it recognizes is unknown. The data were taken from a study of identical twins. Overall study results and limits: Conclusions came from cross-sectional statistical analysis, not from following the same donors.

Trimming shortened V by 7 bases and J by 5 bases, and 11 bases separated the two germline ends. This CDR3 region has 11 residues. Germline assignment: CDR1 SQVTM and CDR2 ANQGSEA. Each CDR3 protein gets one entry after TCRdb re-called the 5' RACE reads with MiXCR. The profile shows fewer than 250,000 distinct CDR3 sequences, less than 8% of them singletons. The same data also went into a second study, on yellow fever vaccine responses in identical twins.

This rearrangement joins TRBV29-1 to TRBJ2-5; a possible D gene is TRBD1 (6 bases). This TCR came from a woman between 18 and 29 years old in good health. What was sequenced was memory (CD45RO+) T cells sorted from blood. This CDR3 reads CSAFQGETQYF. The CDR3 DNA follows: TGCAGCGCCTTCCAGGGGGAGACCCAGTACTTC.